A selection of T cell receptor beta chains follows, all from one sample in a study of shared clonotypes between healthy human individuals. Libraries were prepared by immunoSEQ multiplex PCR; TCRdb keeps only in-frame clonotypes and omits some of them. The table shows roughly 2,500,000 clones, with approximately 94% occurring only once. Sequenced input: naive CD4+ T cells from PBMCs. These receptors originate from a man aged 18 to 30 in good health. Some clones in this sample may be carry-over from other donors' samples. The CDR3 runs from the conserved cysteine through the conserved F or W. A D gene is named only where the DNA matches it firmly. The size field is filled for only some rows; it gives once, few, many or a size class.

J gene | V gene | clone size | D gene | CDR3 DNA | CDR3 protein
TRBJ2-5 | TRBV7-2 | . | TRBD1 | TGTGCCAGCAGCTTGAAAGGACAGGGCTTGGGGGAGACCCAGTACTTC | CASSLKGQGLGETQYF
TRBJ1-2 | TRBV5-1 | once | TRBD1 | TGCGCCAGCAGCGGTAGGGGGCATGGCTACACCTTC | CASSGRGHGYTF
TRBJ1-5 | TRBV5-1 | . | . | TGCGCCAGCAGCTTGGGGGAGGGTCTGAGCAATCAGCCCCAGCATTTT | CASSLGEGLSNQPQHF
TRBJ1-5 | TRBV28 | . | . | TGTGCCAGCAGTCTCCCAGGTGGAAGGAATCAGCCCCAGCATTTT | CASSLPGGRNQPQHF
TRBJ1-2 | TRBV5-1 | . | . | TGCGCCAGCAGCCTGAATACCTTAAACAAGAATGGCTACACCTTC | CASSLNTLNKNGYTF
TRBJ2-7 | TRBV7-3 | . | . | TGTGCCGCACCGAACGGGGAGTCCTACGAGCAGTACTTC | CAAPNGESYEQYF
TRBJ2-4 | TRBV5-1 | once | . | TGCGCCAGCAGCTCGCCTGAGGGACAAAACATTCAGTACTTC | CASSSPEGQNIQYF
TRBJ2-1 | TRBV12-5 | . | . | TGTGCTAGTGGTCCCCGGGACGGCTACAATGAGCAGTTCTTC | CASGPRDGYNEQFF
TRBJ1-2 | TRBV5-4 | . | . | TGTGCCAGCAGCTTGGGGTCAGAGAGAGGCTACACCTTC | CASSLGSERGYTF
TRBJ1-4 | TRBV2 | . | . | TGTGCCAGCAGTGTAGACAGGCTAACGGAAAAACTGTTTTTT | CASSVDRLTEKLFF
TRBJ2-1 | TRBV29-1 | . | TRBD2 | TGCAGCGTTGAAGATTGGGGGGGGGACTACCCCTACAATGAGCAGTTCTTC | CSVEDWGGDYPYNEQFF
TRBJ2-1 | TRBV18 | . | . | TGTGCCAGCTCAAGGACAGCGGGCGGATACAATGAGCAGTTCTTC | CASSRTAGGYNEQFF
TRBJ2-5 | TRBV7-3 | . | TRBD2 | TGTGCCAGCAGCGACGGGAGGGCGGGCCAGGAGACCCAGTACTTC | CASSDGRAGQETQYF
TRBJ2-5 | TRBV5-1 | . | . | TGCGCCAGCAGCTTGTCTCCGGTTACTGAGCGGGAGACCCAGTACTTC | CASSLSPVTERETQYF
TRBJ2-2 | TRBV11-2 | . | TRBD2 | TGTGCCAGCAGCGACACCCCGCGGGAGTACACCGGGGAGCTGTTTTTT | CASSDTPREYTGELFF
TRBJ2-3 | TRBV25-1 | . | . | TGTGCCAGCACCCCATGGGGAGGAGATACGCAGTATTTT | CASTPWGGDTQYF
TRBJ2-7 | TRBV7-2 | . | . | TGTGCCAGCAGCTTAGGTAGGGGGGCCTACGAGCAGTACTTC | CASSLGRGAYEQYF
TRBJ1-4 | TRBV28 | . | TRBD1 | TGTGCCAGCAGCCGAGGTTCCGGGACAGGCGAGGGAAAACTGTTTTTT | CASSRGSGTGEGKLFF
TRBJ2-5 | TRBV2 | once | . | TGTGCCAGCAGGTTCAGGGGCCCCCAAGAGACCCAGTACTTC | CASRFRGPQETQYF
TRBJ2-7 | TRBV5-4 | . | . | TGTGCCAGCAGCCAGGGCGGGACTGGTCTTAGCGAGCAGTACTTC | CASSQGGTGLSEQYF
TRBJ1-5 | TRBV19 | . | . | TGTGCCAGTAGTATACAGGCTAATAGCAATCAGCCCCAGCATTTT | CASSIQANSNQPQHF
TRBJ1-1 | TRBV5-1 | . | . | TGCGCCAGCACTTTCGAGGCGGGGGTTGGAACTGAAGCTTTCTTT | CASTFEAGVGTEAFF
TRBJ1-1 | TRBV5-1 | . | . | TGCGCCAGCAGCCCGGACCCGGCGGGGACGAACACTGAAGCTTTCTTT | CASSPDPAGTNTEAFF
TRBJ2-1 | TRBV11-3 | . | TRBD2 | TGTGCCAGCAGCTTAGGCCCGGGAGGAGCGGGAGGGGATGAGCAGTTCTTC | CASSLGPGGAGGDEQFF
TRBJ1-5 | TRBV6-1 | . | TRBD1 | TGTGCCACCCAGGGGGGACCTTATAGCAATCAGCCCCAGCATTTT | CATQGGPYSNQPQHF
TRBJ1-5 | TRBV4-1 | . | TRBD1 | TGCGCCAGCAGCCAACCCGACAGGGGCAATCAGCCCCAGCATTTT | CASSQPDRGNQPQHF
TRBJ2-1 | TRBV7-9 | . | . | TGTGCCAGCAGCTTAGTTAGGGAAACCAATGAGCAGTTCTTC | CASSLVRETNEQFF
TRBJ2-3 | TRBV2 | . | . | TGTGCCAGCAGTGACAACAGGGCATCCACAGATACGCAGTATTTT | CASSDNRASTDTQYF
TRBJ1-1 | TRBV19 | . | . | TGTGCCAGTAGCCGGGACCGAGGAGGGACTGAAGCTTTCTTT | CASSRDRGGTEAFF